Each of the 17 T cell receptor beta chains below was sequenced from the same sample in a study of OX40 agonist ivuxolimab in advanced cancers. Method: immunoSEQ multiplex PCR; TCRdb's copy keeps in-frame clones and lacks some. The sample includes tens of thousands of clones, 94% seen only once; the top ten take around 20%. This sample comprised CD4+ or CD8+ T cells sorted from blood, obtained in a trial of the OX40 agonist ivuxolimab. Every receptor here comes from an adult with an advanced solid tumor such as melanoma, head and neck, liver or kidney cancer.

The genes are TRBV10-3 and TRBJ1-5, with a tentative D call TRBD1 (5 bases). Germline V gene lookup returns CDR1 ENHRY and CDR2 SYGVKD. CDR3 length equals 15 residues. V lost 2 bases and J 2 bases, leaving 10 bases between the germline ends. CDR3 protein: CAISEARDGNQPQHF. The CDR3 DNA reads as TGTGCCATCAGTGAGGCCAGGGATGGCAATCAGCCCCAGCATTTT.

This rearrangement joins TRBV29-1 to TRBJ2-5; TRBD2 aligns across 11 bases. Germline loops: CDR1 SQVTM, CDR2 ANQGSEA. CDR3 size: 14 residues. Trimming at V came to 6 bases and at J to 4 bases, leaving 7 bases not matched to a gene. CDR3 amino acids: CSVDSGRAGETQYF. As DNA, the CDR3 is TGCAGCGTGGATAGCGGGAGGGCGGGAGAGACCCAGTACTTC.

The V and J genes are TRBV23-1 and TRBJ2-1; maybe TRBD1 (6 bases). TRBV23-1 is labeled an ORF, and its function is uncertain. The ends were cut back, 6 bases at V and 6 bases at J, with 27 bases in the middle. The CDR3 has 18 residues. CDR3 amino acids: CASSPGTHSRRYGNEQFF. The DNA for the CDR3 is TGCGCCAGCAGCCCTGGGACACACTCACGTCGTTACGGCAATGAGCAGTTCTTC.

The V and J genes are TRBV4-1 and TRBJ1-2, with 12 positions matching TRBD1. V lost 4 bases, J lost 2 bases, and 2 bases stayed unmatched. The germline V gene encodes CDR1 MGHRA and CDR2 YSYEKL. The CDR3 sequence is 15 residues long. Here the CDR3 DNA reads TGCGCCAGCAGCCTAGGGACAGGGGGCAACTATGGCTACACCTTC. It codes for CASSLGTGGNYGYTF.

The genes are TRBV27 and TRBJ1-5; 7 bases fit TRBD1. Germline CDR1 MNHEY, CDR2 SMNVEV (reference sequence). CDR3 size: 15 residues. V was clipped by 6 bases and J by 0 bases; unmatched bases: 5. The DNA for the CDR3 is TGTGCCAGCAGGTATCAGGGGGATAGCAATCAGCCCCAGCATTTT. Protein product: CASRYQGDSNQPQHF.

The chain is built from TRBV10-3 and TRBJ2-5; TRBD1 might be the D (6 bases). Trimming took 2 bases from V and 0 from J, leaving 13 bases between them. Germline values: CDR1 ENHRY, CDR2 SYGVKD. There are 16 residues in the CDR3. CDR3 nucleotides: TGTGCCATCAGTGAGGCCACTACAGGGTACCAAGAGACCCAGTACTTC. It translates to CAISEATTGYQETQYF.

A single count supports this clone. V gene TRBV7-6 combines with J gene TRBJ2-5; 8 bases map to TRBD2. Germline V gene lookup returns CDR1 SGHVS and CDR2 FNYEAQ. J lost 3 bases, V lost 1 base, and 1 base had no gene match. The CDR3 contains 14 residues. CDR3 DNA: TGTGCCAGCAGCTTAGGCGGGGGGAAAGAGACCCAGTACTTC. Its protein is CASSLGGGKETQYF.

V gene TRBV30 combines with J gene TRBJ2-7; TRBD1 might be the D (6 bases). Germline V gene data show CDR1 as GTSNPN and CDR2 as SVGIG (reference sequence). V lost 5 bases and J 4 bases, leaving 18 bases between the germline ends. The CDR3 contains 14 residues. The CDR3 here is CAWVDRRTSYEQYF. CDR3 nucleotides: TGTGCCTGGGTCGACAGGAGGACTTCGTACGAGCAGTACTTC.

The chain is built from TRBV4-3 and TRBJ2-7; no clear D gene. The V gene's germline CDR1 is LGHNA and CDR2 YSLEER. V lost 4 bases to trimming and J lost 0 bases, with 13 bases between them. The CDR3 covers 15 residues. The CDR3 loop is CASSPSTTPSYEQYF. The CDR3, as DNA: TGCGCCAGCAGCCCGAGCACCACTCCCTCCTACGAGCAGTACTTC.

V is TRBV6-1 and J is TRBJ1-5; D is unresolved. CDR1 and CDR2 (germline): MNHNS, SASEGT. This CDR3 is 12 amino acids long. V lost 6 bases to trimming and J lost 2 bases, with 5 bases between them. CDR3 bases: TGTGCCAGCAGGGGAGGCAATCAGCCCCAGCATTTT. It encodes CASRGGNQPQHF.

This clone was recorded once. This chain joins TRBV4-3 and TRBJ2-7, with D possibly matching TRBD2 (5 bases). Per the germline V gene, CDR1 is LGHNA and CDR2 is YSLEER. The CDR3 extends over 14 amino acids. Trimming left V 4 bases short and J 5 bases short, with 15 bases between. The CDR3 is CASSRALGSDEQYF. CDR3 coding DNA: TGCGCCAGCAGCCGGGCCCTGGGGAGCGACGAGCAGTACTTC.

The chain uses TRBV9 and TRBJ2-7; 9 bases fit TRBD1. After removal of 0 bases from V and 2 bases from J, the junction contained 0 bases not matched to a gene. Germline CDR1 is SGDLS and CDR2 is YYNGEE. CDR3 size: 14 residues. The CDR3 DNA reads TGTGCCAGCAGCGTAGGACAGGGGGCCTACGAGCAGTACTTC. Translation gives CASSVGQGAYEQYF.

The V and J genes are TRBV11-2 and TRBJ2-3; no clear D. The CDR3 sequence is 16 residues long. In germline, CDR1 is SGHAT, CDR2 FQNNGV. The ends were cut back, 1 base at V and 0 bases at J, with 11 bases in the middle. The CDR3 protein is CASSLGVLPSTDTQYF. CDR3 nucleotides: TGTGCCAGCAGCTTAGGAGTCCTTCCTAGCACAGATACGCAGTATTTT.

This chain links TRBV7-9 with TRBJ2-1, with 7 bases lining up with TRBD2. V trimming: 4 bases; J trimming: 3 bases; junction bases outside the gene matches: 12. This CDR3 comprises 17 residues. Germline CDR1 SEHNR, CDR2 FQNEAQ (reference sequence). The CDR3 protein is CASSYPSGLGLYNEQFF. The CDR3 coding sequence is TGTGCCAGCAGCTATCCTAGCGGTCTCGGCCTCTACAATGAGCAGTTCTTC.

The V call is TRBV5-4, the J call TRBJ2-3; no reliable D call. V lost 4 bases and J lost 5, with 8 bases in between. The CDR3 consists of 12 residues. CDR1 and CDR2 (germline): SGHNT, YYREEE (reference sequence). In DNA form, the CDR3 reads TGTGCCAGCAGCCCGTGGGGAGATACGCAGTATTTT. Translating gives CASSPWGDTQYF.

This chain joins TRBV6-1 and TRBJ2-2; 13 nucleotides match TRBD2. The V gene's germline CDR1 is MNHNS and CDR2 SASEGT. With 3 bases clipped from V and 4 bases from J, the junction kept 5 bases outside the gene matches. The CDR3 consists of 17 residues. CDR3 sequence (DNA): TGTGCCAGCAGTGATCAACTAGCGGGAGGGGGCACCGGGGAGCTGTTTTTT. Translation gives CASSDQLAGGGTGELFF.

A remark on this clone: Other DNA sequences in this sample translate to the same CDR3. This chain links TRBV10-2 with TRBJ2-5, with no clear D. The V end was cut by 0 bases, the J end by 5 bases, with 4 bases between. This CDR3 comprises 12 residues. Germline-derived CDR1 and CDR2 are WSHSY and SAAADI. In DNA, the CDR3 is TGCGCCAGCAGTGAGTCAGGGGAGACCCAGTACTTC. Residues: CASSESGETQYF.